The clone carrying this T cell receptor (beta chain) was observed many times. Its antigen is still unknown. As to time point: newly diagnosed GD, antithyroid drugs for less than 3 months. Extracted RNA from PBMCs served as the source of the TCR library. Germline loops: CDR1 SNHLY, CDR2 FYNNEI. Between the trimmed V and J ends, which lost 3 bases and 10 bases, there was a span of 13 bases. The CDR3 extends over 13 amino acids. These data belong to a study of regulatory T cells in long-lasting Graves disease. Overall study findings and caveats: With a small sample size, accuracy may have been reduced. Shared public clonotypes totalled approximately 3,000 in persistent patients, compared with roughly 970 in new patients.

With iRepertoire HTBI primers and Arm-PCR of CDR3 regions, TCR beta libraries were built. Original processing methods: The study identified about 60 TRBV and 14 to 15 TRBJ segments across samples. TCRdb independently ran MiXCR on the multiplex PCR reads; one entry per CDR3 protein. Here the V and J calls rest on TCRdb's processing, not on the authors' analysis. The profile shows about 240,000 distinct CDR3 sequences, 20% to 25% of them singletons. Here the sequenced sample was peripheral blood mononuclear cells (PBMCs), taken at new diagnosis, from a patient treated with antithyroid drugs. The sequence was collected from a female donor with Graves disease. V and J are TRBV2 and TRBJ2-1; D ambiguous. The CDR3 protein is CASSDGSLGEQFF. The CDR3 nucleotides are TGTGCCAGCAGTGACGGCTCCTTGGGAGAGCAGTTCTTC.